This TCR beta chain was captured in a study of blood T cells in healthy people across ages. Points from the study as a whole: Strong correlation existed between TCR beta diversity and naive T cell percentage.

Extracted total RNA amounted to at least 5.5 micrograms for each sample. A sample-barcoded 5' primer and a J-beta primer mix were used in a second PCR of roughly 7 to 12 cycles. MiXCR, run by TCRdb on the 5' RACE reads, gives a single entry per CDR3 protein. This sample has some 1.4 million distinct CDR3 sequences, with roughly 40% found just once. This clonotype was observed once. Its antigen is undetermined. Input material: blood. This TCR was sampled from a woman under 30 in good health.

CDR3 DNA: TGTGCCAGCAGACCCCCTGGGGGAGGCATGTACAATGAGCAGTACTTC. This codes for CASRPPGGGMYNEQYF. The chain links TRBV6-5 to TRBJ2-7; weak D call: TRBD2 (6 bases). The CDR3 totals 16 residues. V lost 6 bases, J lost 7 bases, and 25 bases lay in between. CDR1 and CDR2 (germline): MNHEY, SVGAGI.